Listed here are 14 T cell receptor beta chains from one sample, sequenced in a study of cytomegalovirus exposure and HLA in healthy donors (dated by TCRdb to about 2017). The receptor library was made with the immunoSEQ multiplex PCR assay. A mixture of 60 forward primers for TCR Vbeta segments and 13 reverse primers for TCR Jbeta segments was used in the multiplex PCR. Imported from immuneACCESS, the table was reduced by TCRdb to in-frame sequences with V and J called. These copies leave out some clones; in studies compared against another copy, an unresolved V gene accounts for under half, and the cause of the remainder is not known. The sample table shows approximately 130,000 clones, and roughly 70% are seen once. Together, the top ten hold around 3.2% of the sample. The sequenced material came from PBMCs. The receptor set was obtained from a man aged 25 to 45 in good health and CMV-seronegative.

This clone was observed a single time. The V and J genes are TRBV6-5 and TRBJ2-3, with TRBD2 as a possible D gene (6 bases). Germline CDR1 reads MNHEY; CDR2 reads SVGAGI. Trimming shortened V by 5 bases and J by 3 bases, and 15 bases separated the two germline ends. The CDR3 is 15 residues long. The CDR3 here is CASSLEGGGTDTQYF. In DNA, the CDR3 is TGTGCCAGCAGTCTTGAGGGAGGAGGAACAGATACGCAGTATTTT.

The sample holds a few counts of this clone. The CDR3 region has the DNA TGCGCCAGCAGCTTGGAGGGGATATTGAGGTCCTACGAGCAGTACTTC. Protein sequence: CASSLEGILRSYEQYF. The chain joins TRBV5-1 to TRBJ2-7; D is perhaps TRBD1 (5 bases). The V and J ends lost 0 bases and 1 base respectively, with 14 bases between them. Per the germline V gene, CDR1 is SGHRS and CDR2 is YFSETQ. The CDR3 contains 16 residues. The entire variable domain, with the rest obtained from reference TRBV5-1 and TRBJ2-7, is as follows: KAGVTQTPRYLIKTRGQQVTLSCSPISGHRSVSWYQQTPGQGLQFLFEYFSETQRNKGNFPGRFSGRQFSNSRSEMNVSTLELGDSALYLCASSLEGILRSYEQYFGPGTRLTVT.

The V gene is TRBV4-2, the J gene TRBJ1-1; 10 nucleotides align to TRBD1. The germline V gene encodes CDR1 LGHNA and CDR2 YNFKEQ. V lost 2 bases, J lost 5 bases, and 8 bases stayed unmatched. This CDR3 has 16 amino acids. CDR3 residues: CASSQRQGAGKTEAFF. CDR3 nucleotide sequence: TGTGCCAGCAGCCAAAGACAGGGGGCCGGTAAAACTGAAGCTTTCTTT.

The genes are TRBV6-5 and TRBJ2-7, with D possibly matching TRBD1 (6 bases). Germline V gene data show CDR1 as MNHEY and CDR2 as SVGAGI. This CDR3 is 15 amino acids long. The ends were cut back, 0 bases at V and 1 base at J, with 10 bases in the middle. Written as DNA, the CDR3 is TGTGCCAGCAGTTACTCGAAAAGGGGGTCCTACGAGCAGTACTTC. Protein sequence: CASSYSKRGSYEQYF.

The CDR3 DNA is TGTGCCAGCAGCCGAGGTCAAGAAGCTTTCTTT. Its protein product is CASSRGQEAFF. The rearrangement links TRBV5-8 to TRBJ1-1; D ambiguous. Germline V gene sequence: CDR1 SGHTS, CDR2 YDEGEE. Trimming removed 4 bases from V and 8 bases from J, with 9 bases in between. This CDR3 is built from 11 residues. Based on the CDR3 plus reference TRBV5-8 and TRBJ1-1, the full variable domain is EAGVTQSPTHLIKTRGQQATLRCSPISGHTSVYWYQQALGLGLQFLLWYDEGEERNRGNFPPRFSGRQFPNYSSELNVNALELEDSALYLCASSRGQEAFFGQGTRLTVV.

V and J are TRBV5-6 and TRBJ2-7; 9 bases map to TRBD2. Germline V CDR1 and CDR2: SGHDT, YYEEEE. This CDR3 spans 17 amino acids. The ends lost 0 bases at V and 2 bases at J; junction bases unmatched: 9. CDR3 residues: CASSLEASGMMAYEQYF. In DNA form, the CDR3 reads TGTGCCAGCAGCTTGGAGGCTAGCGGGATGATGGCCTACGAGCAGTACTTC. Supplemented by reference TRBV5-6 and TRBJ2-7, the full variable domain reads DAGVTQSPTHLIKTRGQQVTLRCSPKSGHDTVSWYQQALGQGPQFIFQYYEEEERQRGNFPDRFSGHQFPNYSSELNVNALLLGDSALYLCASSLEASGMMAYEQYFGPGTRLTVT.

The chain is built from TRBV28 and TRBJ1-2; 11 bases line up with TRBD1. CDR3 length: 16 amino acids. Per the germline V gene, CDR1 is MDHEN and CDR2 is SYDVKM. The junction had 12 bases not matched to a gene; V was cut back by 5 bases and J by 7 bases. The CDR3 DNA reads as TGTGCCAGCAGTCCTGCCCAGGGGACAGGGGGTTCTGGCTACACCTTC. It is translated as CASSPAQGTGGSGYTF.

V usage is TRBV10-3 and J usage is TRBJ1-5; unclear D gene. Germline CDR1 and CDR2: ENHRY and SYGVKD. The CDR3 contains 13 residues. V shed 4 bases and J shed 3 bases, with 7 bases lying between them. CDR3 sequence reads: CAISAENNQPQHF. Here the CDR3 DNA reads TGTGCCATCAGTGCAGAAAACAATCAGCCCCAGCATTTT.

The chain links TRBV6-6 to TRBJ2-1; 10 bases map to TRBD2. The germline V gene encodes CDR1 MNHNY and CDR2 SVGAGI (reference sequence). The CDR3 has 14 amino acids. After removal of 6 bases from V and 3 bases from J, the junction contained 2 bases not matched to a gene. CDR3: CASSQREGYNEQFF. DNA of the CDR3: TGTGCCAGCAGCCAGCGGGAGGGCTACAATGAGCAGTTCTTC.

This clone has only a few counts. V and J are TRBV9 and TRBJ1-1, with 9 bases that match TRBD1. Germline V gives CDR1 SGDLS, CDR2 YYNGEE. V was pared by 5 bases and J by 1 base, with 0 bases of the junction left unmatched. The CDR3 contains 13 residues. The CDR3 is CASRGQGNTEAFF. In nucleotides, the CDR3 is TGTGCCAGCAGGGGACAGGGGAACACTGAAGCTTTCTTT.

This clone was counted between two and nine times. CDR3 sequence reads: CASGQGTTYGYTF. The CDR3 nucleotides read TGTGCCAGTGGACAGGGGACCACCTATGGCTACACCTTC. The V gene is TRBV27, the J gene TRBJ1-2, with 9 bases fitting TRBD1. This CDR3 is 13 amino acids long. V was pared by 9 bases and J by 4 bases, with 6 bases of the junction left unmatched. Germline CDR1 MNHEY, CDR2 SMNVEV (reference sequence).

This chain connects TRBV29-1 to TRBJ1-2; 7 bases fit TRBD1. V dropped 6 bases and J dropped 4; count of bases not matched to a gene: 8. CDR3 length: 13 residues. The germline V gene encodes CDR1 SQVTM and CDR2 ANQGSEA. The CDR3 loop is CSVPTGPLYGYTF. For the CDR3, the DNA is TGCAGCGTCCCGACAGGGCCCCTCTATGGCTACACCTTC.

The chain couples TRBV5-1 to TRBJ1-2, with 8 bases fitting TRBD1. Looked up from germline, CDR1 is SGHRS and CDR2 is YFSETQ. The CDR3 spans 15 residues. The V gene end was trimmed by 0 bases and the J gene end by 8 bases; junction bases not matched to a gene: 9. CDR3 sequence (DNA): TGCGCCAGCAGCTTGGGGACAGGGCCCCCCTACGGCTACACCTTC. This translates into CASSLGTGPPYGYTF.

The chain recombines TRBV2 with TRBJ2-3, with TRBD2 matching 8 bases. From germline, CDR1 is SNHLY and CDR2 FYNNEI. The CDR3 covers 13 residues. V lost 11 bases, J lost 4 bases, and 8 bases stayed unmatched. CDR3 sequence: CAVEGTRSDTQYF. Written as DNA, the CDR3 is TGTGCCGTGGAGGGGACTAGGTCAGATACGCAGTATTTT.